A single sample is the source of the 9 T cell receptor beta chains below, sequenced in a study of blood T cells in healthy people across ages (dated by TCRdb to the mid-2010s). Library creation used 5' RACE. Sequenced using an Illumina HiSeq 2500. A second roughly 6 to 11 cycle PCR used a sample-barcoded 5' primer and a J-beta primer mix. Using fastp trimming at Q25 and MiXCR clonotype assembly, TCRdb reanalyzed the public sequencing data and kept in-frame beta chains. Each record represents a unique CDR3 protein, reported with the most common genes and DNA among its rows. Present in this sample are about 580,000 distinct CDR3 sequences, more than 45% of which were seen just once. The biggest ten clones account for 20% to 25% of the sample. The sample taken for sequencing was blood. All receptors derive from a man older than 75 in good health.

The chain is built from TRBV7-9 and TRBJ1-3; TRBD1 might be the D (5 bases). Deletions cut 1 base from V and 2 bases from J, with 9 bases between. Germline-derived CDR1 and CDR2 are SEHNR and FQNEAQ (reference sequence). The CDR3 is 15 residues long. CDR3 DNA sequence: TGTGCCAGCAGCTTAGGATCGGGGGCTGGAAACACCATATATTTT. Its translation is CASSLGSGAGNTIYF.

The chain joins TRBV5-1 to TRBJ2-7; perhaps D is TRBD1 or TRBD2 (5 bases each). The germline CDR1 and CDR2 sequences are SGHRS and YFSETQ. This CDR3 has 14 amino acids. With 1 base removed from V and 2 bases from J, the gap between germline ends came to 10 bases. CDR3 DNA: TGCGCCAGCAGCTTGCGAGGGGAACCCTACGAGCAGTACTTC. It specifies CASSLRGEPYEQYF.

This clonotype has ten or more counts. The gene calls are TRBV6-6 and TRBJ1-5, with D unclear. Germline CDR1 MNHNY, CDR2 SVGAGI (reference sequence). The V and J ends lost 7 bases and 4 bases respectively, with 8 bases between them. The CDR3 is 12 residues long. The CDR3: CASTEPNQPQHF. CDR3 coding DNA: TGTGCCAGCACCGAACCGAATCAGCCCCAGCATTTT.

V usage is TRBV6-6 and J usage is TRBJ2-2; 9 nucleotides line up with TRBD1. With V trimmed by 2 bases and J by 2 bases, 6 bases remained unmatched. CDR1 is MNHNY and CDR2 is SVGAGI in the germline V gene (reference sequence). The length of the CDR3 is 17 residues. CDR3 loop: CASSYAGQGTNTGELFF. In DNA form, the CDR3 reads TGTGCCAGCAGTTACGCGGGACAGGGAACCAACACCGGGGAGCTGTTTTTT.

The chain combines TRBV5-1 with TRBJ2-5; perhaps TRBD1 as D (5 bases). CDR1 and CDR2 (germline): SGHRS, YFSETQ. CDR3 length: 13 amino acids. V dropped 5 bases and J dropped 5 bases, with 13 bases sitting between them. CDR3 sequence reads: CASSGAPGETQYF. The DNA for the CDR3 is TGCGCCAGCAGTGGGGCCCCAGGGGAGACCCAGTACTTC.

The genes are TRBV10-3 and TRBJ2-1; 14 bases fit TRBD2. The germline CDR1 and CDR2 sequences are ENHRY and SYGVKD. V trimming: 6 bases; J trimming: 9 bases; junction bases outside the gene matches: 7. The length of the CDR3 is 15 residues. The CDR3 nucleotides are TGTGCCATCAGCGACGGACTAGCGGGAGGTGTTGAGCAGTTCTTC. As protein: CAISDGLAGGVEQFF.

This clonotype was picked up a small number of times. Given a much more abundant clone one base away, this may be a read error. The chain joins TRBV6-5 to TRBJ1-5; no clear D. This CDR3 has 13 residues. Germline lookup yields CDR1 MNHEY and CDR2 SVGAGI. Here the CDR3 reads CASRVNSNQLQHF. The CDR3 region has the DNA TGTGCCAGCCGAGTAAATAGCAATCAGCTCCAGCATTTT.

The chain carries TRBV5-4 and TRBJ1-6; D is uncertain. This CDR3 comprises 15 residues. Trimming pared 0 bases from V and 8 bases from J, leaving 12 bases between. Germline CDR1 is SGHNT and CDR2 is YYREEE (reference sequence). CDR3 amino acids: CASSLEPGSYSPLHF. In DNA form, the CDR3 reads TGTGCCAGCAGCTTGGAGCCGGGAAGTTATTCACCCCTCCACTTT.

Ten or more counts support this clonotype. The J gene is TRBJ2-7, the V gene TRBV15; D gene ambiguous. CDR1 is LNHNV and CDR2 is YYDKDF in the germline V gene (reference sequence). The CDR3 is 13 residues long. V was clipped by 2 bases and J by 4 bases, with 9 bases between them. The CDR3, as DNA: TGTGCCACCAGCAGATTAGGAGTGTACGAGCAGTACTTC. Translation gives CATSRLGVYEQYF.